One and the same sample provided the 27 T cell receptor beta chains below, sequenced in a study of cytomegalovirus exposure and HLA in healthy donors. Sequencing was performed with immunoSEQ multiplex PCR; in TCRdb, only in-frame clones are kept and a portion is missing. The profile shows hundreds of thousands of clones, roughly 90% of them singletons. The sequenced sample consisted of PBMCs. These receptors all stem from a young man in good health and CMV-seropositive.

The V call is TRBV27, the J call TRBJ1-2; the match to TRBD1 covers 7 bases. The trim removed 1 base at V and 1 base at J, leaving 18 bases unmatched. In germline, CDR1 is MNHEY, CDR2 SMNVEV (reference sequence). The CDR3 extends over 20 amino acids. CDR3 amino acids: CASSLYATGTVAFGNYGYTF. In nucleotides, the CDR3 is TGTGCCAGCAGTTTATACGCTACCGGGACAGTGGCATTCGGTAACTATGGCTACACCTTC.

The chain has TRBV25-1 and TRBJ1-1; D is perhaps TRBD1 (5 bases). Germline assignment: CDR1 MGHDK and CDR2 SYGVNS. The CDR3 has 14 residues. Trimming removed 4 bases from V and 1 base from J, with 10 bases in between. The CDR3 is CASSVNRPNTEAFF. CDR3 coding DNA: TGTGCCAGCAGTGTTAACAGGCCGAACACTGAAGCTTTCTTT.

The chain uses TRBV30 and TRBJ1-1; 8 nucleotides match TRBD1. The CDR3 spans 14 residues. J gave up 5 bases and V 2 bases, and 7 bases lay outside the gene matches. Per germline, CDR1 GTSNPN and CDR2 SVGIG (reference sequence). The CDR3 region is CAWSSRTGWTEAFF. CDR3 DNA: TGTGCCTGGAGTTCCCGGACAGGGTGGACTGAAGCTTTCTTT.

The chain uses TRBV14 and TRBJ1-1; D remains unclear. There are 13 residues in the CDR3. Per germline, CDR1 SGHDN and CDR2 FVKESK. Trimming removed 1 base at V and 6 bases at J, with 9 bases between. The CDR3 protein is CASSQGNNAEAFF. The CDR3 nucleotides are TGTGCCAGCAGCCAAGGTAACAATGCTGAAGCTTTCTTT.

The CDR3 spells CSARGETQYF. The CDR3 nucleotides are TGCAGTGCTAGAGGGGAGACCCAGTACTTC. V is TRBV20-1 and J is TRBJ2-5; D not resolved. The CDR3 has 10 residues. Germline V lookup: CDR1 DFQATT, CDR2 SNEGSKA (reference sequence). The ends were cut back, 1 base at V and 5 bases at J, with 2 bases in the middle.

The V and J genes are TRBV15 and TRBJ2-7; no firm D call. This CDR3 is built from 14 residues. The germline V gene encodes CDR1 LNHNV and CDR2 YYDKDF (reference sequence). Trimming removed 1 base from V and 1 base from J, with 8 bases in between. For the CDR3, the DNA is TGTGCCACCAGCAGAGGTACGAATTCCTACGAGCAGTACTTC. Translation: CATSRGTNSYEQYF.

The rearrangement links TRBV4-2 to TRBJ1-2; D is unclear. Germline V lookup: CDR1 LGHNA, CDR2 YNFKEQ. Trimming left V 0 bases short and J 8 bases short, with 4 bases between. The CDR3 spans 11 residues. The CDR3 reads CASSQDVGYTF. The CDR3 DNA follows: TGTGCCAGCAGCCAAGATGTAGGCTACACCTTC.

The V gene is TRBV7-9, the J gene TRBJ2-7, with unresolved D. V was pared by 5 bases and J by 1 base, with 12 bases between. CDR3 length: 14 residues. Per the germline V gene, CDR1 is SEHNR and CDR2 is FQNEAQ (reference sequence). CDR3 nucleotides: TGTGCCAGCAGCCCAACCCACGGTTCCTACGAGCAGTACTTC. Residues: CASSPTHGSYEQYF. The full variable domain, with the rest looked up from reference TRBV7-9 and TRBJ2-7, is DTGVSQNPRHKITKRGQNVTFRCDPISEHNRLYWYRQTLGQGPEFLTYFQNEAQLEKSRLLSDRFSAERPKGSFSTLEIQRTEQGDSAMYLCASSPTHGSYEQYFGPGTRLTVT.

The chain recombines TRBV5-1 with TRBJ2-1, with D possibly matching TRBD2 (5 bases). With 0 bases removed from V and 0 bases from J, the gap between germline ends came to 10 bases. This CDR3 comprises 16 residues. Germline V CDR1 and CDR2: SGHRS, YFSETQ. The DNA of the CDR3 is TGCGCCAGCAGCTTGGCTAGCATGAGCTCCTACAATGAGCAGTTCTTC. This codes for CASSLASMSSYNEQFF.

This clone was detected only once. The rearrangement joins TRBV7-2 to TRBJ2-7; 7 nucleotides align to TRBD2. Trimming took 3 bases from V and 7 from J; bases not matched to a gene: 9. There are 14 residues in the CDR3. Looked up from germline, CDR1 is SGHTA and CDR2 is FQGNSA. This CDR3 reads CASSFSWDGREQYF. The CDR3 DNA reads as TGTGCCAGCAGCTTTTCTTGGGACGGGAGGGAGCAGTACTTC.

V usage is TRBV13 and J usage is TRBJ2-7; tentative D call: TRBD2 (5 bases). In germline, CDR1 is PRHDT, CDR2 FYEKMQ (reference sequence). Trimming pared 1 base from V and 7 bases from J, leaving 14 bases between. This CDR3 spans 14 amino acids. CDR3 amino acids: CASSLAGGLREQYF. The CDR3 DNA sequence: TGTGCCAGCAGCTTAGCGGGTGGACTCAGGGAGCAGTACTTC.

V is TRBV4-1 and J is TRBJ2-7; 12 positions match TRBD2. The CDR3 spans 14 residues. Germline loops: CDR1 MGHRA, CDR2 YSYEKL. Trimming removed 4 bases from V and 3 bases from J; junction bases left unmatched: 1. CDR3 bases: TGCGCCAGCAGCCGGGGACTAGCGGGCTACGAGCAGTACTTC. Protein: CASSRGLAGYEQYF.

In its sample, this clone was seen once. The chain joins TRBV28 to TRBJ1-2; 8 bases are shared with TRBD1. Germline CDR1 is MDHEN and CDR2 is SYDVKM. Unmatched junction bases numbered 5, after V lost 4 bases and J lost 4 bases. The CDR3 covers 14 residues. CDR3 amino acids: CASSYRGSFYGYTF. In DNA form, the CDR3 reads TGTGCCAGCAGTTACAGGGGGTCCTTCTATGGCTACACCTTC.

The chain carries TRBV5-1 and TRBJ2-7, with 8 nucleotides matching TRBD2. In germline, CDR1 is SGHRS, CDR2 YFSETQ. The V and J ends lost 0 bases and 3 bases, in that order; junction bases with no gene match: 14. The CDR3 extends over 18 amino acids. The CDR3 protein is CASSLARRGLAVGYEQYF. CDR3 nucleotide sequence: TGCGCCAGCAGCTTGGCACGTCGCGGACTAGCAGTAGGCTACGAGCAGTACTTC.

The chain joins TRBV7-9 to TRBJ2-2, with 13 bases matching TRBD2. This CDR3 has 16 residues. With 7 bases clipped from V and 4 bases from J, the junction kept 6 bases outside the gene matches. Per germline, CDR1 SEHNR and CDR2 FQNEAQ (reference sequence). The CDR3 loop is CASNLGTSGITGELFF. For the CDR3, the DNA is TGTGCCAGCAACCTCGGGACTAGCGGGATCACCGGGGAGCTGTTTTTT.

V and J are TRBV27 and TRBJ1-2, with D tentatively TRBD1 (6 bases). The CDR3 totals 14 residues. CDR1 is MNHEY and CDR2 is SMNVEV in the germline V gene (reference sequence). V was cut by 3 bases and J by 8 bases, with 16 bases left in between. CDR3 in DNA: TGTGCCAGCAGTTTTGACCCGAGGGGGGAAGGCTACACCTTC. This translates into CASSFDPRGEGYTF.

The chain has TRBV7-9 and TRBJ1-2; D call uncertain. This CDR3 is built from 14 residues. CDR1 and CDR2 (germline): SEHNR, FQNEAQ (reference sequence). V was shortened by 5 bases and J by 8 bases, with 18 bases between the two germline ends. Here the CDR3 reads CASSNVISGVGYTF. The CDR3, as DNA: TGTGCCAGCAGCAACGTAATTTCTGGGGTCGGCTACACCTTC.

This clone has a handful of counts. This chain links TRBV28 with TRBJ2-3, with 7 bases lining up with TRBD2. Germline V gene lookup returns CDR1 MDHEN and CDR2 SYDVKM. The CDR3 has 17 amino acids. V shed 5 bases, J shed 5 bases, and the junction held 16 bases outside the gene matches. Here the CDR3 DNA reads TGTGCCAGCAGTGAATATTCTTGGACTAGTGATGGAGATACGCAGTATTTT. It yields the protein CASSEYSWTSDGDTQYF.

This chain connects TRBV28 to TRBJ1-1; 8 nucleotides agree with TRBD1. The CDR3 spans 13 residues. Germline V gene data show CDR1 as MDHEN and CDR2 as SYDVKM. With V trimmed by 6 bases and J by 1 base, 1 base remained unmatched. The CDR3, as DNA: TGTGCCAGCAGCGGACAGGGGAACACTGAAGCTTTCTTT. Its protein is CASSGQGNTEAFF. Supplemented by reference TRBV28 and TRBJ1-1, the full variable domain reads DVKVTQSSRYLVKRTGEKVFLECVQDMDHENMFWYRQDPGLGLRLIYFSYDVKMKEKGDIPEGYSVSREKKERFSLILESASTNQTSMYLCASSGQGNTEAFFGQGTRLTVV.

The chain couples TRBV5-4 to TRBJ2-7, with 9 nucleotides matching TRBD2. This CDR3 spans 16 amino acids. The V gene's germline CDR1 is SGHNT and CDR2 YYREEE (reference sequence). Trimming took 4 bases from V and 0 from J; bases not matched to a gene: 8. CDR3 sequence (DNA): TGTGCCAGCAGCATAGTTAGCGGGGGAAGCTCCTACGAGCAGTACTTC. Its translation: CASSIVSGGSSYEQYF.

This clone was picked up one time. The V call is TRBV6-6, the J call TRBJ1-2, with D tentatively TRBD1 (5 bases). Deletions cut 7 bases from V and 0 bases from J, with 15 bases between. The CDR3 has 15 amino acids. Germline lookup yields CDR1 MNHNY and CDR2 SVGAGI (reference sequence). CDR3: CASTRRGTTNYGYTF. In DNA form, the CDR3 reads TGTGCCAGCACGCGAAGGGGCACTACTAACTATGGCTACACCTTC.

The chain couples TRBV5-4 to TRBJ2-3, with D perhaps matching TRBD1 (5 bases). The CDR3 runs to 15 residues. V shed 4 bases and J shed 2 bases, with 14 bases lying between them. Germline loops: CDR1 SGHNT, CDR2 YYREEE (reference sequence). The CDR3 region has the DNA TGTGCCAGCAGCGTAGACAGCGTAATCACAGATACGCAGTATTTT. This sequence encodes CASSVDSVITDTQYF.

The V gene is TRBV28, the J gene TRBJ1-2, with no clear D. V was cut by 4 bases and J by 4 bases, with 16 bases left in between. This CDR3 spans 15 amino acids. The germline gives CDR1 MDHEN, CDR2 SYDVKM. CDR3 region: CASSSPSEPVYGYTF. The CDR3 DNA is TGTGCCAGCAGTTCCCCTTCGGAGCCTGTCTATGGCTACACCTTC.

This chain connects TRBV30 to TRBJ2-7, with a weak D call TRBD2 (6 bases). The V and J ends lost 1 base and 4 bases respectively, with 11 bases between them. CDR3 length equals 13 residues. CDR1 is GTSNPN, CDR2 SVGIG, per germline (reference sequence). Here the CDR3 reads CAWSGAEGYEQYF. The CDR3 DNA sequence: TGTGCCTGGAGTGGAGCGGAGGGGTACGAGCAGTACTTC.

This chain connects TRBV6-1 to TRBJ2-7; possibly TRBD2 for D (6 bases). Per the germline V gene, CDR1 is MNHNS and CDR2 is SASEGT. Trimming left V 8 bases short and J 0 bases short, with 11 bases between. This CDR3 contains 13 residues. The CDR3 is CASGRDFSYEQYF. The CDR3 coding sequence is TGTGCCAGCGGGCGGGATTTCTCCTACGAGCAGTACTTC.

A single count supports this clone. The genes are TRBV28 and TRBJ1-2; D is unresolved. The CDR3 consists of 13 residues. CDR1 and CDR2 (germline): MDHEN, SYDVKM. V was cut by 2 bases and J by 7 bases, with 11 bases left in between. CDR3: CASSLRAPFGYTF. As DNA, the CDR3 is TGTGCCAGCAGTTTAAGGGCACCTTTTGGCTACACCTTC.

The rearrangement links TRBV5-6 to TRBJ1-1, with D maybe TRBD1 (6 bases). The V end was cut by 1 base, the J end by 2 bases, with 12 bases between. The germline V gene has CDR1 SGHDT and CDR2 YYEEEE. The CDR3 totals 15 residues. The CDR3 is CASSLLSQGNTEAFF. The CDR3 DNA reads TGTGCCAGCAGCTTGCTCTCACAGGGTAACACTGAAGCTTTCTTT.